The T cell receptor beta chain described here comes from a study of neurological immune-mediated disorders. Study-wide results and limits: Neither clinical nor MRI features showed any association with the multiple sclerosis repertoire cluster, and the authors stated that larger cohorts are needed.

TCRdb analysed the 5' RACE reads with MiXCR anew, one entry per CDR3 protein. The sample lists roughly 52,000 distinct CDR3 sequences; 4.5% to 7% were seen once. V lost 5 bases and J 14 bases, leaving 13 bases between the germline ends. Germline lookup yields CDR1 LNHDA and CDR2 SQIVND (reference sequence). The CDR3 runs 11 residues. Turning to this clonotype: Its antigen is currently unknown.

The genes are TRBV19 and TRBJ2-1, with a possible D match to TRBD2 (6 bases). This clonotype was sampled from a woman between 18 and 29 years old with multiple sclerosis. Input material: CD4+ T cells from blood. Written as DNA, the CDR3 is TGTGCCAGTAGTTCCGGGACTCGGGAGTTCTTC. Protein: CASSSGTREFF.